This T cell receptor beta chain was found in a study of spatial heterogeneity in lung cancer. Study findings and constraints: Blood showed ubiquitous tumor TCRs more often at resection than at routine follow-up.

This clonotype was picked up many times. Its specificity is not known. Regarding time point: sample taken at primary tumor resection. TCRdb independently ran MiXCR on the 5' RACE reads; one entry per CDR3 protein. In the table there are roughly 21,000 distinct CDR3 sequences, approximately 3.3% of which are singletons. The sample in question was PBMCs, obtained at surgery. The TCR was taken from a female donor with early-stage non-small cell lung cancer.

CDR3 DNA sequence: TGTGCCAGCAGTACCACTAGGGCGGGTTCCTACGAGCAGTACTTC. Protein sequence: CASSTTRAGSYEQYF. The V gene is TRBV25-1, the J gene TRBJ2-7; D perhaps matches TRBD2 (5 bases). The CDR3 extends over 15 amino acids. Germline CDR1 and CDR2: MGHDK and SYGVNS. V lost 5 bases to trimming and J lost 1 base, with 15 bases between them.